This passage covers 32 T cell receptor beta chains from one sample sequenced in a study of T cell responses to AZD1222 COVID-19 vaccine. Sequencing was performed with immunoSEQ multiplex PCR; in TCRdb, only in-frame clones are kept and a portion is missing. The table includes about 93,000 clones, around 92% detected once. Sequenced here: peripheral blood, sampled on day 0 of MenACWY control vaccination. The receptor set was obtained from an adult in good health.

This clone turned up a few times. The V and J genes are TRBV6-6 and TRBJ1-2; no definite D call. Germline lookup yields CDR1 MNHNY and CDR2 SVGAGI (reference sequence). With 4 bases removed from V and 0 bases from J, the gap between germline ends came to 12 bases. The CDR3 loop spans 15 amino acids. The CDR3 here is CASSSPGSANYGYTF. CDR3 in DNA: TGTGCCAGCAGTTCCCCCGGATCAGCTAACTATGGCTACACCTTC.

This chain uses TRBV4-3 with TRBJ1-2; D is perhaps TRBD1 (6 bases). CDR1 and CDR2 from the germline V gene are LGHNA and YSLEER. With 4 bases removed from V and 6 bases from J, the gap between germline ends came to 15 bases. There are 14 residues in the CDR3. The CDR3 sequence: CASSPRGSPHGYTF. CDR3 bases: TGCGCCAGCAGCCCCAGGGGAAGCCCACATGGCTACACCTTC.

The chain carries TRBV12-5 and TRBJ2-1; possibly TRBD2 for D (5 bases). Germline V lookup: CDR1 LGHNT, CDR2 FRNRAP. The CDR3 extends over 11 amino acids. The V and J ends lost 0 bases and 14 bases respectively, with 8 bases between them. CDR3 nucleotides: TGTGCTAGTGGTTTGGTGTCAGCGGAGTTCTTC. Amino acids: CASGLVSAEFF.

This chain links TRBV19 with TRBJ1-5, with a weak D call TRBD1 (6 bases). Germline-derived CDR1 and CDR2 are LNHDA and SQIVND (reference sequence). V was cut by 2 bases and J by 6 bases, with 14 bases left in between. This CDR3 comprises 15 residues. CDR3 loop: CASSIPGTRGQPQHF. The CDR3 region has the DNA TGTGCCAGTAGTATACCCGGGACAAGGGGTCAGCCCCAGCATTTT.

V usage is TRBV5-4 and J usage is TRBJ2-1; 8 bases are a match to TRBD2. The CDR3 runs to 17 residues. CDR1 is SGHNT and CDR2 is YYREEE in the germline V gene (reference sequence). V was clipped by 4 bases and J by 5 bases; unmatched bases: 14. CDR3 coding DNA: TGTGCCAGCAGCGGGCTACCCAGGGTAGCGGGGAACAATGAGCAGTTCTTC. It specifies CASSGLPRVAGNNEQFF.

The J gene is TRBJ2-1, the V gene TRBV7-3; 12 nucleotides agree with TRBD2. CDR1 and CDR2 from the germline V gene are SGHTA and FQGTGA. CDR3 length: 16 residues. V dropped 6 bases and J dropped 10; count of bases not matched to a gene: 13. As DNA, the CDR3 is TGTGCCAGCAGTCCAGCCCCCACTAGCGGGGGGACCGAGCAGTTCTTC. Protein sequence: CASSPAPTSGGTEQFF. Full variable domain (missing parts from reference TRBV7-3 and TRBJ2-1): GAGVSQTPSNKVTEKGKYVELRCDPISGHTALYWYRQSLGQGPEFLIYFQGTGAADDSGLPNDRFFAVRPEGSVSTLKIQRTERGDSAVYLCASSPAPTSGGTEQFFGPGTRLTVL.

This clone appeared once. This CDR3 is CASNFWGGSNEKLFF. In DNA, the CDR3 is TGTGCCAGCAATTTTTGGGGAGGGTCTAATGAAAAACTGTTTTTT. This chain joins TRBV7-2 and TRBJ1-4; D unresolved. The germline V gene has CDR1 SGHTA and CDR2 FQGNSA. V lost 7 bases, J lost 3 bases, and 15 bases lay in between. The CDR3 length is 15 residues.

The J gene is TRBJ1-1, the V gene TRBV12-3 or TRBV12-4; 8 bases agree with TRBD1. The CDR3 is 12 amino acids. V lost 5 bases, J lost 10 bases, and 6 bases stayed unmatched. As DNA, the CDR3 is TGTGCCAGCAGTACGAGGACAGGGCGAGCTTTCTTT. It codes for CASSTRTGRAFF.

The chain uses TRBV7-2 and TRBJ2-1; 9 bases line up with TRBD2. This CDR3 has 16 amino acids. Germline V gives CDR1 SGHTA, CDR2 FQGNSA. The V and J ends lost 4 bases and 0 bases, in that order; junction bases with no gene match: 4. The CDR3 DNA follows: TGTGCCAGCAGCTCTAGCGGGGTCCTCTCCTACAATGAGCAGTTCTTC. It translates to CASSSSGVLSYNEQFF.

The V call is TRBV30, the J call TRBJ2-7; 7 nucleotides match TRBD1. CDR1 is GTSNPN, CDR2 SVGIG, per germline (reference sequence). The V and J ends lost 3 bases and 3 bases, in that order; junction bases with no gene match: 8. The CDR3 consists of 14 residues. CDR3 amino acids: CAWRSRDRLYEQYF. In nucleotides, the CDR3 is TGTGCCTGGAGATCTCGGGACAGACTCTACGAGCAGTACTTC.

This rearrangement joins TRBV3-1 (or the pseudogene TRBV3-2) to TRBJ2-3; 10 nucleotides align to TRBD2. This CDR3 is built from 18 residues. Trimming took 0 bases from V and 2 from J; bases not matched to a gene: 8. The germline V gene has CDR1 LGHDT and CDR2 YNNKEL (reference sequence). The CDR3 loop reads CASSQDGSGGAATDTQYF. The CDR3 nucleotides read TGTGCCAGCAGCCAAGATGGAAGCGGGGGGGCGGCCACAGATACGCAGTATTTT.

The chain has TRBV28 and TRBJ2-1; 10 bases line up with TRBD2. V lost 3 bases, J lost 10 bases, and 3 bases stayed unmatched. CDR3 size: 13 residues. Looked up from germline, CDR1 is MDHEN and CDR2 is SYDVKM. The CDR3 bases are TGTGCCAGCAGTTTGACTAGCGGGTCGGAGCAGTTCTTC. Translating gives CASSLTSGSEQFF.

The CDR3 DNA is TGTGCCATCAACCAAAAACAGGGGGAGTACAATGAGCAGTTCTTC. Amino acid sequence: CAINQKQGEYNEQFF. The rearrangement links TRBV10-3 to TRBJ2-1; 8 positions agree with TRBD1. Germline V lookup: CDR1 ENHRY, CDR2 SYGVKD. Unmatched junction bases numbered 9, after V lost 7 bases and J lost 4 bases. This CDR3 region has 15 residues.

This chain joins TRBV5-4 and TRBJ2-3; D not certain. The CDR3 contains 13 residues. V was shortened by 9 bases and J by 2 bases, with 13 bases between the two germline ends. Per the germline V gene, CDR1 is SGHNT and CDR2 is YYREEE (reference sequence). The CDR3, as DNA: TGTGCCACCCGCCCAGGTAACACAGATACGCAGTATTTT. Its protein product is CATRPGNTDTQYF.

The chain carries TRBV7-9 and TRBJ2-5, with D unresolved. The CDR3 spans 11 residues. V lost 5 bases and J 2 bases, leaving 3 bases between the germline ends. CDR1 and CDR2 from the germline V gene are SEHNR and FQNEAQ (reference sequence). CDR3 sequence: CASSPQETQYF. The CDR3 DNA sequence: TGTGCCAGCAGCCCACAAGAGACCCAGTACTTC. The full variable domain, its missing parts supplied by reference TRBV7-9 and TRBJ2-5, is DTGVSQNPRHKITKRGQNVTFRCDPISEHNRLYWYRQTLGQGPEFLTYFQNEAQLEKSRLLSDRFSAERPKGSFSTLEIQRTEQGDSAMYLCASSPQETQYFGPGTRLLVL.

The V gene is TRBV28, the J gene TRBJ1-1, with D perhaps matching TRBD1 (6 bases). The CDR3 extends over 15 amino acids. Germline assignment: CDR1 MDHEN and CDR2 SYDVKM. Trimming shortened V by 2 bases and J by 1 base, and 11 bases separated the two germline ends. Here the CDR3 reads CASSLGGARNTEAFF. The DNA for the CDR3 is TGTGCCAGCAGTTTAGGGGGGGCGCGGAACACTGAAGCTTTCTTT.

The V and J genes are TRBV5-5 and TRBJ1-6; D ambiguous. Trimming took 0 bases from V and 10 from J, leaving 8 bases between them. This CDR3 region has 13 residues. CDR1 is SGHKS and CDR2 is YYEKEE in the germline V gene (reference sequence). As DNA, the CDR3 is TGTGCCAGCAGCTTGGCACGGAGGTCACCCCTCCACTTT. This codes for CASSLARRSPLHF.

The chain links TRBV30 to TRBJ1-2, with 9 bases that match TRBD1. CDR3 length equals 17 residues. The V and J ends lost 0 bases and 5 bases, in that order; junction bases with no gene match: 13. Germline CDR1 and CDR2: GTSNPN and SVGIG (reference sequence). CDR3: CAWSVPELDRGKYGYTF. The CDR3 DNA follows: TGTGCCTGGAGTGTCCCCGAGCTCGACAGGGGGAAATATGGCTACACCTTC.

This rearrangement joins TRBV20-1 to TRBJ2-7; possibly TRBD2 for D (5 bases). CDR3 length: 13 residues. Between the trimmed V and J ends, which lost 3 bases and 2 bases, there was a span of 11 bases. Germline lookup yields CDR1 DFQATT and CDR2 SNEGSKA (reference sequence). CDR3 in DNA: TGCAGTGCTAGTTGGGAGAGTACCTACGAGCAGTACTTC. Its protein product is CSASWESTYEQYF.

The chain has TRBV6-4 and TRBJ1-6; unclear D gene. CDR3 length: 13 amino acids. CDR1 is MRHNA, CDR2 SNTAGT, per germline. V shed 6 bases and J shed 9 bases, with 12 bases lying between them. As DNA, the CDR3 is TGTGCCAGCAGAGACGCCGGAGCTTCACCCCTCCACTTT. It is translated as CASRDAGASPLHF.

J is TRBJ2-2 and V is TRBV3-1 (or the pseudogene TRBV3-2); D uncertain. The CDR3 is 14 amino acids. V lost 3 bases and J 7 bases, leaving 12 bases between the germline ends. Germline loops: CDR1 LGHDT, CDR2 YNNKEL (reference sequence). The CDR3 DNA follows: TGTGCCAGCAGCCAGCAGGCGACTGGCGGGGAGCTGTTTTTT. Residues: CASSQQATGGELFF.

This sequence joins TRBV3-1 (or the pseudogene TRBV3-2) and TRBJ2-7; D tentatively reads TRBD1 or TRBD2 (6 bases each). V was cut by 1 base and J by 2 bases, with 9 bases left in between. The V gene's germline CDR1 is LGHDT and CDR2 YNNKEL (reference sequence). The CDR3 has 14 residues. The CDR3 DNA is TGTGCCAGCAGCCAAGTAGGGGGGCCCTACGAGCAGTACTTC. It yields the protein CASSQVGGPYEQYF.

V usage is TRBV5-6 and J usage is TRBJ1-2; D is unclear. V gave up 2 bases and J gave up 2 bases, with 7 bases separating them. CDR1 is SGHDT and CDR2 is YYEEEE in the germline V gene. CDR3 length: 13 residues. DNA for the CDR3: TGTGCCAGCAGCTTAACTGCGAACTATGGCTACACCTTC. As protein: CASSLTANYGYTF.

This rearrangement joins TRBV9 to TRBJ2-7; either TRBD1 or TRBD2 may fit D (7 bases each). This CDR3 has 15 amino acids. Germline CDR1 and CDR2: SGDLS and YYNGEE. V shed 0 bases and J shed 6 bases, with 16 bases lying between them. The CDR3 nucleotides read TGTGCCAGCAGCGTAGCCCCAGGGGGGGCTGGCGAGCAGTACTTC. The encoded protein is CASSVAPGGAGEQYF.

The chain is built from TRBV7-2 and TRBJ2-4, with 9 nucleotides matching TRBD2. The CDR3 extends over 15 amino acids. V gave up 8 bases and J gave up 3 bases; unmatched junction bases: 8. Germline loops: CDR1 SGHTA, CDR2 FQGNSA. For the CDR3, the DNA is TGTGCCAGCCGAGCTAGCGGGGCGCTCAAAAACATTCAGTACTTC. The encoded protein is CASRASGALKNIQYF.

The chain couples TRBV15 to TRBJ2-1; no clear D gene. The germline V gene has CDR1 LNHNV and CDR2 YYDKDF (reference sequence). The CDR3 is 13 amino acids. The V and J ends lost 1 base and 3 bases respectively, with 4 bases between them. CDR3 protein: CATSRGYYNEQFF. The CDR3 bases are TGTGCCACCAGCAGAGGCTACTACAATGAGCAGTTCTTC.

The chain has TRBV30 and TRBJ2-2, with 8 bases that match TRBD1. Germline V gene lookup returns CDR1 GTSNPN and CDR2 SVGIG (reference sequence). CDR3 size: 15 residues. Trimming cost V 0 bases and J 5 bases; bases outside gene matches: 5. CDR3: CAWSVKDRETGELFF. As DNA, the CDR3 is TGTGCCTGGAGTGTTAAGGACAGGGAAACCGGGGAGCTGTTTTTT.

The V gene is TRBV5-5, the J gene TRBJ1-1; D remains unclear. Trimming took off 2 bases at V and 0 bases at J, with 11 bases between the two ends. Germline V CDR1 and CDR2: SGHKS, YYEKEE (reference sequence). The CDR3 is 15 amino acids. CDR3 region: CASSFASSMNTEAFF. The CDR3 nucleotides are TGTGCCAGCAGCTTTGCGAGTTCCATGAACACTGAAGCTTTCTTT.

This clone was seen once. This chain connects TRBV6-5 to TRBJ2-5, with 12 bases lining up with TRBD2. The V gene end was trimmed by 5 bases and the J gene end by 5 bases; junction bases not matched to a gene: 6. Germline lookup yields CDR1 MNHEY and CDR2 SVGAGI. The CDR3 has 15 amino acids. The CDR3 DNA reads as TGTGCCAGCAGTAGTTGGACTAGCGGGGTGGAGACCCAGTACTTC. Its translation: CASSSWTSGVETQYF.

In nucleotides, the CDR3 is TGTGCCAGTAATCAGGCCTTCTCCTACAATGAGCAGTTCTTC. It is translated as CASNQAFSYNEQFF. This rearrangement joins TRBV19 to TRBJ2-1; D remains ambiguous. CDR1 and CDR2 from the germline V gene are LNHDA and SQIVND (reference sequence). The CDR3 is 14 residues long. V was cut by 7 bases and J by 0 bases, with 10 bases left in between.

The chain joins TRBV5-1 to TRBJ2-2, with D possibly being TRBD2 (6 bases). V lost 6 bases and J 4 bases, leaving 16 bases between the germline ends. CDR3 size: 15 residues. Germline V gene lookup returns CDR1 SGHRS and CDR2 YFSETQ. The CDR3 loop reads CASTWFQGGTGELFF. CDR3 nucleotides: TGCGCCAGCACCTGGTTCCAGGGAGGCACCGGGGAGCTGTTTTTT.

The chain employs TRBV18 and TRBJ1-2; weak D call: TRBD1 (6 bases). V was clipped by 3 bases and J by 1 base, with 12 bases between them. The CDR3 covers 15 residues. CDR1 and CDR2 (germline): KGHSH, LQKENI. The CDR3 sequence: CASSPSRTDNYGYTF. The DNA for the CDR3 is TGTGCCAGCTCACCCTCCAGGACAGATAACTATGGCTACACCTTC.